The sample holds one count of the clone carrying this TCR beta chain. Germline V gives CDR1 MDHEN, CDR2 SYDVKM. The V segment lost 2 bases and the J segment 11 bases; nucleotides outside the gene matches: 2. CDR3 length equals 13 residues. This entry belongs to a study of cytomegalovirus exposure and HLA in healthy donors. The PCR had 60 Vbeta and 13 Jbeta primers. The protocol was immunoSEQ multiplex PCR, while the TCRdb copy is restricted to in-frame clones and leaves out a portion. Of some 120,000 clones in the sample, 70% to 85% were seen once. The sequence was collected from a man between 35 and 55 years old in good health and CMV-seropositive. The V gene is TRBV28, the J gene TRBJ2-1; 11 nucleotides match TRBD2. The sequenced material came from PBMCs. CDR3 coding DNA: TGTGCCAGCAGTTTAACTAGCGGGGGACAGCAGTTCTTC. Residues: CASSLTSGGQQFF.